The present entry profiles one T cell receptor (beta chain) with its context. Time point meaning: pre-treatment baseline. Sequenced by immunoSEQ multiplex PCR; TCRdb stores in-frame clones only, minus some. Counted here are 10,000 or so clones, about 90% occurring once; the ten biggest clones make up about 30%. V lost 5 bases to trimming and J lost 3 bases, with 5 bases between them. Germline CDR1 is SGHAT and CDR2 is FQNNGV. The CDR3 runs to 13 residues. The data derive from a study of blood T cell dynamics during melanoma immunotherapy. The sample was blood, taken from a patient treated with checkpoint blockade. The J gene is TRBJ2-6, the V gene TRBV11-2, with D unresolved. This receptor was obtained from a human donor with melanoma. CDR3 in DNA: TGTGCCAGCAGCGTCCGTGGGGCCAACGTCCTGACTTTC. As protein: CASSVRGANVLTF.